Each of the 24 T cell receptor beta chains below was sequenced from the same sample in a study of T cell changes during pregnancy in multiple sclerosis. The repertoire was sequenced with immunoSEQ multiplex PCR; TCRdb's copy has only in-frame clones and lacks some. The sample consists of 90,000 to 120,000 clones, roughly 90% of them appearing once. Source: peripheral blood, taken after pregnancy. Receptor source: a female donor with multiple sclerosis, enrolled in a pregnancy study.

The chain couples TRBV10-3 to TRBJ2-2; D gene uncertain. V shed 3 bases and J shed 3 bases, with 5 bases lying between them. CDR3 size: 13 residues. Germline V gives CDR1 ENHRY, CDR2 SYGVKD. CDR3: CAISEQYTGELFF. CDR3 DNA: TGTGCCATCAGTGAACAGTACACCGGGGAGCTGTTTTTT.

The chain recombines TRBV25-1 with TRBJ1-1; D unresolved. CDR1 and CDR2 (germline): MGHDK, SYGVNS. Between the trimmed V and J ends, which lost 1 base and 9 bases, there was a span of 9 bases. This CDR3 is built from 12 residues. The CDR3 protein is CASSESQAQAFF. The CDR3 DNA is TGTGCCAGCAGTGAATCGCAGGCTCAAGCTTTCTTT.

The chain links TRBV5-1 to TRBJ1-2; a weak D match, TRBD1 (6 bases). Germline lookup yields CDR1 SGHRS and CDR2 YFSETQ. CDR3 length: 16 residues. Trimming shortened V by 3 bases and J by 3 bases, and 18 bases separated the two germline ends. The CDR3 DNA reads as TGCGCCAGCAGCTCCAGCCTAGCAGACAGGTACTATGGCTACACCTTC. Encoded protein: CASSSSLADRYYGYTF.

The chain carries TRBV18 and TRBJ2-5; 11 nucleotides agree with TRBD2. Germline loops: CDR1 KGHSH, CDR2 LQKENI. The V gene end was trimmed by 4 bases and the J gene end by 3 bases; junction bases not matched to a gene: 7. The CDR3 is 16 amino acids. CDR3 bases: TGTGCCAGCTCACGGGCTAGCGGGGGGTCTAAAGAGACCCAGTACTTC. It yields the protein CASSRASGGSKETQYF.

This chain uses TRBV19 with TRBJ2-7; D might be TRBD2 (5 bases). The CDR3 spans 12 residues. The V gene's germline CDR1 is LNHDA and CDR2 SQIVND (reference sequence). V lost 3 bases and J 3 bases, leaving 6 bases between the germline ends. The CDR3 is CASSMSGYEQYF. CDR3 nucleotides: TGTGCCAGTAGTATGAGCGGCTACGAGCAGTACTTC.

The CDR3 loop is CASNREGQENSPLHF. CDR3 in DNA: TGCGCCAGCAACCGAGAAGGACAGGAGAATTCACCCCTCCACTTT. The chain employs TRBV5-1 and TRBJ1-6; 7 bases match TRBD1. The V and J ends lost 6 bases and 7 bases, in that order; junction bases with no gene match: 10. CDR1 and CDR2 (germline): SGHRS, YFSETQ. The CDR3 is 15 residues long.

This clone was recorded only once. This chain uses TRBV9 with TRBJ2-2, with TRBD2 matching over 9 bases. The germline gives CDR1 SGDLS, CDR2 YYNGEE. V trimming: 3 bases; J trimming: 6 bases; junction bases outside the gene matches: 18. This CDR3 has 19 residues. DNA for the CDR3: TGTGCCAGCAGCGCGAATACCCACCCCGGGACTAGCCGGCCCGGGGAGCTGTTTTTT. This sequence encodes CASSANTHPGTSRPGELFF.

The chain uses TRBV5-6 and TRBJ2-1, with 7 bases that match TRBD2. Germline V gene lookup returns CDR1 SGHDT and CDR2 YYEEEE. This CDR3 is built from 14 residues. Losses at the gene ends were 3 bases for V and 7 bases for J; bases not matched to a gene: 7. The CDR3 DNA reads as TGTGCCAGCAGCTGGAGCGGGGAGCGAAATGAGCAGTTCTTC. The encoded protein is CASSWSGERNEQFF.

The V and J genes are TRBV19 and TRBJ2-7; a weak D match, TRBD2 (6 bases). Per the germline V gene, CDR1 is LNHDA and CDR2 is SQIVND (reference sequence). Between the trimmed V and J ends, which lost 4 bases and 3 bases, there was a span of 13 bases. CDR3 size: 14 residues. CDR3 residues: CASSSGTGDYEQYF. The DNA of the CDR3 is TGTGCCAGTAGTAGCGGGACCGGAGACTACGAGCAGTACTTC. Combining the CDR3 with reference TRBV19 and TRBJ2-7 gives the whole variable domain DGGITQSPKYLFRKEGQNVTLSCEQNLNHDAMYWYRQDPGQGLRLIYYSQIVNDFQKGDIAEGYSVSREKKESFPLTVTSAQKNPTAFYLCASSSGTGDYEQYFGPGTRLTVT.

This CDR3 is CASSFGGAGHEQYF. The CDR3 DNA sequence: TGTGCCAGCAGCTTTGGGGGGGCCGGCCACGAGCAGTACTTC. The rearrangement links TRBV5-6 to TRBJ2-7, with D possibly being TRBD2 (7 bases). Trimming shortened V by 2 bases and J by 5 bases, and 14 bases separated the two germline ends. CDR3 length: 14 amino acids. Germline V CDR1 and CDR2: SGHDT, YYEEEE.

The rearrangement uses TRBV29-1 and TRBJ2-7; TRBD2 might be the D (7 bases). The V and J ends lost 3 bases and 3 bases respectively, with 12 bases between them. Germline V gene lookup returns CDR1 SQVTM and CDR2 ANQGSEA. The CDR3 loop spans 13 amino acids. The CDR3 DNA reads TGCAGCGTTGAGGAGGGGGGGGGCTACGAGCAGTACTTC. This codes for CSVEEGGGYEQYF.

The rearrangement links TRBV30 to TRBJ1-2, with TRBD1 identical over 11 bases. Trimming at V came to 1 base and at J to 4 bases, leaving 2 bases not matched to a gene. CDR3 length equals 14 residues. Germline CDR1 reads GTSNPN; CDR2 reads SVGIG (reference sequence). CDR3 protein: CAWSGTGGGYGYTF. CDR3 DNA sequence: TGTGCCTGGAGTGGGACAGGGGGCGGCTATGGCTACACCTTC.

This clone came up a few times. The chain carries TRBV19 and TRBJ1-4; 7 bases are a match to TRBD1. There are 14 residues in the CDR3. Trimming took 10 bases from V and 7 from J; bases not matched to a gene: 12. Germline V gives CDR1 LNHDA, CDR2 SQIVND (reference sequence). The CDR3, as DNA: TGTGCCACCGCGCAAAACAGGGGCGGTGAAAAACTGTTTTTT. Its translation: CATAQNRGGEKLFF.

The V call is TRBV5-1, the J call TRBJ1-2, with 10 bases fitting TRBD1. The CDR3 is made up of 15 amino acids. Germline trimming cut 3 bases from V and 4 bases from J; bases unmatched to any gene: 6. Germline lookup yields CDR1 SGHRS and CDR2 YFSETQ. As DNA, the CDR3 is TGCGCCAGCAGCTCCGGGACAGGGGCAGTCTATGGCTACACCTTC. This translates into CASSSGTGAVYGYTF. Together with reference TRBV5-1 and TRBJ1-2, the CDR3 gives the full variable domain: KAGVTQTPRYLIKTRGQQVTLSCSPISGHRSVSWYQQTPGQGLQFLFEYFSETQRNKGNFPGRFSGRQFSNSRSEMNVSTLELGDSALYLCASSSGTGAVYGYTFGSGTRLTVV.

This clone was seen only a few times. This sequence joins TRBV27 and TRBJ1-6; possibly TRBD1 for D (5 bases). This CDR3 region has 14 residues. The V and J ends lost 6 bases and 6 bases respectively, with 12 bases between them. From germline, CDR1 is MNHEY and CDR2 SMNVEV (reference sequence). The CDR3 region has the DNA TGTGCCAGCAGACCAACAGGAGTTAATTCACCCCTCCACTTT. This sequence encodes CASRPTGVNSPLHF.

The DNA for the CDR3 is TGTGCCAGCAGCGGGAACAGGGCTCTGGGCTACGAGCAGTACTTC. Its protein product is CASSGNRALGYEQYF. The chain has TRBV5-5 and TRBJ2-7; perhaps TRBD1 as D (6 bases). V was pared by 4 bases and J by 3 bases, with 17 bases between. The CDR3 contains 15 residues. Per the germline V gene, CDR1 is SGHKS and CDR2 is YYEKEE (reference sequence).

The V gene is TRBV4-1, the J gene TRBJ2-3; 8 bases are shared with TRBD2. Germline V gives CDR1 MGHRA, CDR2 YSYEKL. V shed 2 bases and J 3 bases; nucleotides not matched to a gene: 7. The CDR3 length is 16 residues. The CDR3 is CASSQIRAGVTDTQYF. As DNA, the CDR3 is TGCGCCAGCAGCCAAATTAGAGCGGGAGTGACAGATACGCAGTATTTT.

This clone was found a few times. The chain employs TRBV7-9 and TRBJ1-1; a weak D match, TRBD1 (5 bases). Trimming took off 1 base at V and 1 base at J, with 10 bases between the two ends. Germline V gene sequence: CDR1 SEHNR, CDR2 FQNEAQ (reference sequence). The CDR3 is made up of 15 amino acids. The DNA of the CDR3 is TGTGCCAGCAGCTTAGTGCCGACAGCGAACACTGAAGCTTTCTTT. Translated, it gives CASSLVPTANTEAFF.

The chain couples TRBV10-3 to TRBJ1-5; 10 nucleotides agree with TRBD1. This CDR3 has 15 residues. Trimming removed 0 bases from V and 7 bases from J; junction bases left unmatched: 3. CDR1 ENHRY and CDR2 SYGVKD come from the germline V gene. As DNA, the CDR3 is TGTGCCATCAGTGAGTCGACAGGGGGCCGGCAGCCCCAGCATTTT. It codes for CAISESTGGRQPQHF.

CDR3: CASSLNSYNSPLHF. In nucleotides, the CDR3 is TGTGCCAGCAGCTTAAACAGTTATAATTCACCCCTCCACTTT. The rearrangement links TRBV7-9 to TRBJ1-6; D gene unclear. The germline gives CDR1 SEHNR, CDR2 FQNEAQ (reference sequence). Trimming took 2 bases from V and 4 from J, leaving 6 bases between them. The CDR3 extends over 14 amino acids.

J is TRBJ1-1 and V is TRBV10-3; 10 nucleotides agree with TRBD1. Germline V gene lookup returns CDR1 ENHRY and CDR2 SYGVKD. The trim removed 5 bases at V and 6 bases at J, leaving 12 bases unmatched. The CDR3 covers 16 residues. CDR3 loop: CAISPGVGDRGPEAFF. CDR3 coding DNA: TGTGCCATCAGTCCCGGCGTGGGGGACAGGGGCCCTGAAGCTTTCTTT.

In its sample, this clone was seen once. The rearrangement joins TRBV11-2 to TRBJ1-2, with TRBD1 identical over 7 bases. CDR1 is SGHAT, CDR2 FQNNGV, per germline. The CDR3 is 13 amino acids. Trimming removed 4 bases from V and 7 bases from J; junction bases left unmatched: 6. The CDR3 DNA is TGTGCCAGCAGCTCATGGACAGGAGCTGGCTACACCTTC. It specifies CASSSWTGAGYTF.

The table lists this clone with a count of one. The genes are TRBV10-1 and TRBJ2-5; the match to TRBD2 covers 7 bases. Germline V CDR1 and CDR2: WNHNN, SYGVQD (reference sequence). This CDR3 spans 13 amino acids. The junction had 4 bases not matched to a gene; V was cut back by 4 bases and J by 5 bases. CDR3 in amino acids: CASSGGLWETQYF. The DNA for the CDR3 is TGCGCCAGCAGTGGGGGACTATGGGAGACCCAGTACTTC.

This clone was seen just once. This chain links TRBV5-4 with TRBJ2-3; weak D call: TRBD1 (7 bases). Germline V gene sequence: CDR1 SGHNT, CDR2 YYREEE (reference sequence). The CDR3 covers 14 residues. V was pared by 4 bases and J by 4 bases, with 13 bases between. CDR3 loop: CASSAGGGSDTQYF. Here the CDR3 DNA reads TGTGCCAGCAGCGCCGGAGGGGGCTCAGATACGCAGTATTTT. The whole variable domain, filled in from reference TRBV5-4 and TRBJ2-3, reads ETGVTQSPTHLIKTRGQQVTLRCSSQSGHNTVSWYQQALGQGPQFIFQYYREEENGRGNFPPRFSGLQFPNYSSELNVNALELDDSALYLCASSAGGGSDTQYFGPGTRLTVL.